The clone carrying this T cell receptor (beta chain) was seen only once. Its cognate antigen is unknown. This sample was taken from a study of shared clonotypes between healthy human individuals. The run depth of the assay was deep. Approximately 220 ng DNA, approximately 30,000 T cell genomes, went into each sorted-subset replicate PCR. Profiling relied on immunoSEQ multiplex PCR, and the TCRdb table lists in-frame clones only, not all of them. This sample has about 2.4 million clones, with 80% to 95% found just once. V gave up 2 bases and J gave up 0 bases, with 8 bases separating them. The CDR3 spans 14 residues. The germline V gene encodes CDR1 SGHNT and CDR2 YYREEE (reference sequence). Study-wide findings and caveats: Relative to memory subsets, naive subsets generally showed larger estimated richness. Naive CD4 clonotypes were shared across a handful of donors at around 5.4%.

The receptor was isolated from a man between 18 and 35 years old in good health. Some clones in this sample may be carry-over from other donors' samples. V and J are TRBV5-4 and TRBJ1-1; D is unresolved. Sequencing was done on a sample of naive CD4+ T cells from PBMCs. Described subset: CD45RA+ positively selected. The CDR3 coding sequence is TGTGCCAGCAGCTTCCAGAGCATGAACACTGAAGCTTTCTTT. It yields the protein CASSFQSMNTEAFF.